Presented here are 10 T cell receptor beta chains from one specimen sequenced in a study of post-analysis software for immune sequencing data (dated by TCRdb to between 2015 and 2017). The library was prepared using PCR. Sequencing used an Illumina HiSeq 2500. To reduce PCR and sequencing biases, unique molecular identifiers were built into the TCR beta cDNA libraries. Using fastp at Q25 and MiXCR, TCRdb reprocessed the public reads and kept productive beta chains. Every entry covers one CDR3 protein and lists the most common genes and DNA from its rows. The sample contains roughly 580,000 distinct CDR3 sequences, roughly 40% of them found a single time. The leading ten clones occupy roughly 1.8% of the sample. Their recognized antigens are unknown. Broad study findings and their caveats: Roughly 5 TRBV segments, including TRBV5-6, TRBV5-1 and TRBV20-1, were significantly more frequent in patients than controls.

Sequencing was performed on blood. These receptors were obtained from a girl aged 10-17 years with multiple sclerosis.

The rearrangement uses TRBV20-1 and TRBJ2-4; tentative D call: TRBD2 (5 bases). The ends were cut back, 3 bases at V and 9 bases at J, with 18 bases in the middle. Germline V CDR1 and CDR2: DFQATT, SNEGSKA (reference sequence). The CDR3 loop spans 14 amino acids. The chain's CDR3 is CSARGLEGGSIQYF. The CDR3 DNA sequence: TGCAGTGCTAGGGGTCTCGAGGGTGGGAGCATTCAGTACTTC.

The chain joins TRBV12-3 or TRBV12-4 to TRBJ1-1, with TRBD1 as a possible D gene (5 bases). This CDR3 region has 13 residues. V shed 7 bases and J shed 1 base, with 10 bases lying between them. CDR3 DNA: TGTGCCAGCAACCTCAGGGAGAACACTGAAGCTTTCTTT. Protein product: CASNLRENTEAFF.

This sequence joins TRBV7-2 and TRBJ2-2, with a weak D call TRBD2 (7 bases). Trimming removed 2 bases at V and 0 bases at J, with 13 bases between. The CDR3 contains 17 residues. CDR1 and CDR2 (germline): SGHTA, FQGNSA. For the CDR3, the DNA is TGTGCCAGCAGCTTATACGGGGGGCCATCGAACACCGGGGAGCTGTTTTTT. Translated, it gives CASSLYGGPSNTGELFF.

This clonotype was recorded a few times. At one end, the junction sequence differs from germline, possibly due to a read error. The rearrangement uses TRBV12-3 or TRBV12-4 and TRBJ2-1; 9 nucleotides agree with TRBD2. The CDR3 covers 14 residues. The CDR3, as DNA: TGTGCTAGCAGTTTCGCTAGCGGGATGGCTGAGCAGTTCTTC. Residues: CASSFASGMAEQFF.

V and J are TRBV24-1 and TRBJ2-5; a weak D match, TRBD2 (5 bases). V dropped 4 bases and J dropped 5 bases, with 10 bases sitting between them. The germline gives CDR1 KGHDR, CDR2 SFDVKD. The length of the CDR3 is 13 residues. Written as DNA, the CDR3 is TGTGCCACCAGTGAGTCCGGGAACGAGACCCAGTACTTC. Residues: CATSESGNETQYF.

V and J are TRBV4-1 and TRBJ2-7; 10 bases are a match to TRBD1. This CDR3 comprises 15 residues. Unmatched junction bases numbered 6, after V lost 0 bases and J lost 7 bases. The germline gives CDR1 MGHRA, CDR2 YSYEKL. The CDR3 loop reads CASSQDSGGQGEQYF. The CDR3 DNA reads TGCGCCAGCAGCCAAGATTCGGGGGGACAGGGGGAGCAGTACTTC.

The chain has TRBV15 and TRBJ2-6, with TRBD2 identical over 7 bases. With V trimmed by 4 bases and J by 0 bases, 9 bases remained unmatched. This CDR3 comprises 18 residues. The germline V gene has CDR1 LNHNV and CDR2 YYDKDF (reference sequence). CDR3 protein: CATSKSGTTVSGANVLTF. CDR3 nucleotide sequence: TGTGCCACCAGCAAATCCGGGACTACAGTCTCTGGGGCCAACGTCCTGACTTTC. The full variable domain, in which reference TRBV15 and TRBJ2-6 provide the parts outside the CDR3, is DAMVIQNPRYQVTQFGKPVTLSCSQTLNHNVMYWYQQKSSQAPKLLFHYYDKDFNNEADTPDNFQSRRPNTSFCFLDIRSPGLGDTAMYLCATSKSGTTVSGANVLTFGAGSRLTVL.

For this clonotype: Compared with germline, one end of the junction differs, possibly owing to a read error. The J gene is TRBJ2-7, the V gene TRBV5-1, with 9 bases fitting TRBD2. The CDR3 has 14 amino acids. Germline CDR1 is SGHRS and CDR2 is YFSETQ. The CDR3: CASGSGGPSYERYF. The DNA for the CDR3 is TGCGCCAGCGGGAGCGGGGGGCCTTCCTACGAGCGGTACTTC. Variable domain in full (rest from reference TRBV5-1 and TRBJ2-7): KAGVTQTPRYLIKTRGQQVTLSCSPISGHRSVSWYQQTPGQGLQFLFEYFSETQRNKGNFPGRFSGRQFSNSRSEMNVSTLELGDSALYLCASGSGGPSYERYFGPGTRLTVT.

This clonotype was seen a handful of times. The chain couples TRBV4-1 to TRBJ1-1; TRBD1 is a possible D gene (5 bases). Germline V gene sequence: CDR1 MGHRA, CDR2 YSYEKL. The CDR3 length is 13 residues. V was cut by 4 bases and J by 12 bases, with 18 bases left in between. The CDR3 region has the DNA TGCGCCAGCAGCCCGGGATCCTCAGGGTCAACTTTCTTT. Translation: CASSPGSSGSTFF.

This chain links TRBV27 with TRBJ2-1, with 10 bases matching TRBD2. CDR1 is MNHEY, CDR2 SMNVEV, per germline (reference sequence). The CDR3 covers 13 residues. The V and J ends lost 8 bases and 8 bases, in that order; junction bases with no gene match: 6. The CDR3 loop reads CASGLAAPHEQFF. The CDR3 region has the DNA TGTGCCAGCGGACTAGCGGCCCCTCATGAGCAGTTCTTC.